What follows is one T cell receptor beta chain and its context. What it recognizes is unknown. The data are from a study of chemoradiotherapy in HPV16-positive cancers. General study points: HPV-specific T cells were functionally defined from only a couple of HPV16-positive patients.

Data came from immunoSEQ multiplex PCR; TCRdb stores just in-frame clones and leaves some out. The repertoire holds some 24,000 clones, around 94% seen once, with 2.7% in the top ten. The CDR3 is 14 amino acids. Germline V lookup: CDR1 MGHDK, CDR2 SYGVNS. V gave up 3 bases and J gave up 6 bases; unmatched junction bases: 5. This specimen was taken from a patient who underwent chemoradiotherapy. The source is a human donor with HPV-associated anogenital cancer. The rearrangement joins TRBV25-1 to TRBJ1-2; 9 positions match TRBD1. CDR3 bases: TGTGCCAGCAGTGACCCTACAGGGGGCGATGGCTACACCTTC. This codes for CASSDPTGGDGYTF.